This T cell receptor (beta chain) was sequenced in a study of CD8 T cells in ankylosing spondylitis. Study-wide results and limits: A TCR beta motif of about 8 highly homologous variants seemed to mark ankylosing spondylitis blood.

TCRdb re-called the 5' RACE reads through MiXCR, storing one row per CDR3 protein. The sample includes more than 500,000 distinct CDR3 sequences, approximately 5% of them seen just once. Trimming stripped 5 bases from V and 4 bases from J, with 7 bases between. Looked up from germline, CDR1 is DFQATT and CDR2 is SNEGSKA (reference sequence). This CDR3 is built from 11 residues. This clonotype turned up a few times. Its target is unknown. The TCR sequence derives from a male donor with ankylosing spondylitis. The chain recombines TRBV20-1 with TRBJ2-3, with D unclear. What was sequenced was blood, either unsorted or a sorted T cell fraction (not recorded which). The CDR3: CSAPLADTQYF. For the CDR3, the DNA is TGCAGTGCTCCCCTAGCAGATACGCAGTATTTT.